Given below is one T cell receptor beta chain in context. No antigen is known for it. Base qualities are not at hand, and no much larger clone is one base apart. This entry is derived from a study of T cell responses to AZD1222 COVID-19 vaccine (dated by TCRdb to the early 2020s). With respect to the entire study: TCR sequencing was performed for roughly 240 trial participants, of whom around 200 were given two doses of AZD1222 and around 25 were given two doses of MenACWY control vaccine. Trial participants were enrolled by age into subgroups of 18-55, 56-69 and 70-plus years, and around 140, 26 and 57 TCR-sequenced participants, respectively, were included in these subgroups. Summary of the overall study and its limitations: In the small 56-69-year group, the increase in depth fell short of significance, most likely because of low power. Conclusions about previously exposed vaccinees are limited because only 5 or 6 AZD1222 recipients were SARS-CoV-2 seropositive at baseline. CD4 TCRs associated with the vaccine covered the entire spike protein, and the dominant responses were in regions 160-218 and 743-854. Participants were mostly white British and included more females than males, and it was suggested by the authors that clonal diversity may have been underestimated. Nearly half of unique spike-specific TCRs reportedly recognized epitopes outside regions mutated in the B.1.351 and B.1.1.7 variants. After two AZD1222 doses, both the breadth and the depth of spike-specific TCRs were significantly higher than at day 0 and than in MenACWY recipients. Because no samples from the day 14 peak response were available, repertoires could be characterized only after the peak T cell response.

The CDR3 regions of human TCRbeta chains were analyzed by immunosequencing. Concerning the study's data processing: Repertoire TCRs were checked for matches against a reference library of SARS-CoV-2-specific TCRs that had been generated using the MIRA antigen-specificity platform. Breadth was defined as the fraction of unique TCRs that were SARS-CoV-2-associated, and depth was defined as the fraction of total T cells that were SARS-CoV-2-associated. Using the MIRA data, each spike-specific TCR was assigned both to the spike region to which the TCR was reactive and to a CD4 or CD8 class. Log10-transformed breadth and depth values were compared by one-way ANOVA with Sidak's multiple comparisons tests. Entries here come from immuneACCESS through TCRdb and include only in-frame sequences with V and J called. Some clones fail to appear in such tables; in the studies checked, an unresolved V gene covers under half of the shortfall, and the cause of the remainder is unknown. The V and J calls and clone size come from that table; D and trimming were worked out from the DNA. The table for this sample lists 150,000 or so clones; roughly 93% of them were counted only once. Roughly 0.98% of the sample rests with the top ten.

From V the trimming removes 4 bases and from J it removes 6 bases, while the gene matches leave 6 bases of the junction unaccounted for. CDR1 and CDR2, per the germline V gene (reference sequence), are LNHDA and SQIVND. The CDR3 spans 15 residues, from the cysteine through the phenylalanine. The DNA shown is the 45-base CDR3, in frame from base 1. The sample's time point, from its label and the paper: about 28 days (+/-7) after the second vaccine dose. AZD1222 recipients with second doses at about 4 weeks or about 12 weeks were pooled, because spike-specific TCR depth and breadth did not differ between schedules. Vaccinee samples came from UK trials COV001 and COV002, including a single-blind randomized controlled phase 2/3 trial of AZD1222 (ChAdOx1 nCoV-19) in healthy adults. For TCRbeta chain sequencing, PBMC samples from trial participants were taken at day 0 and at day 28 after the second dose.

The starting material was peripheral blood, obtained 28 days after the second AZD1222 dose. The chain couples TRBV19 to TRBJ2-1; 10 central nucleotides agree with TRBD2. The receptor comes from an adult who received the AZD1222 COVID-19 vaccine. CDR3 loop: CASSTLAGVVNEQFF. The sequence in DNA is TGTGCCAGTAGTACGCTAGCGGGAGTGGTCAATGAGCAGTTCTTC.